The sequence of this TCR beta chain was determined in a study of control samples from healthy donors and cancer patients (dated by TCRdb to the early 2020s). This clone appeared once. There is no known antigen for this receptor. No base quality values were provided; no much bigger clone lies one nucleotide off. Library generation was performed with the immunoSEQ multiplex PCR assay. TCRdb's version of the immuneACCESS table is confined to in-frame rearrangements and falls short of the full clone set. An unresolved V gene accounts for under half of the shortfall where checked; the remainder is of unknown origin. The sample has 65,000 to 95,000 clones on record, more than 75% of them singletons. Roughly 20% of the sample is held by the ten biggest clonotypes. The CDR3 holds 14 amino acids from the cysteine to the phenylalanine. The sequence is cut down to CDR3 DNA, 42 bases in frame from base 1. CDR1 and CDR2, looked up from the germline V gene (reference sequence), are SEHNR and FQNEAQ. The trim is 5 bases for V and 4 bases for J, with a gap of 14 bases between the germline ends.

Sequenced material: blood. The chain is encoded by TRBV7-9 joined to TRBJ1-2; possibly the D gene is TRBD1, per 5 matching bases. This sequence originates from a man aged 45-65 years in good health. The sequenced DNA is TGTGCCAGCAGCGTTTTAGGGGACCCCTATGGCTACACCTTC. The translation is CASSVLGDPYGYTF.